This T cell receptor (beta chain) was obtained from a study of PD-1 blockade in classical Hodgkin lymphoma. Study in general: The nivolumab dose that patients received was 3 mg/kg, given intravenously every 2 weeks.

Time point described: cycle 4 day 1 (C4D1), after five to seven weeks of nivolumab. No patient escaped relapse after autologous stem cell transplantation, and brentuximab vedotin exposure varied. Classification of best responses gave complete response, partial response or progressive disease. In this sample, this clone turned up many times. What it recognizes is unknown. Study conclusions and caveats: Partial responders and progressors had significantly lower baseline TCR diversity.

The V gene lost 4 bases and the J gene lost 4 bases, with 15 bases spanning the gap. This CDR3 is 15 amino acids long. Germline V gene lookup returns CDR1 MDHEN and CDR2 SYDVKM. TCRdb keeps only in-frame clones here, not all; method: immunoSEQ multiplex PCR. The profile shows over 80,000 clones, around 80% of them singletons. The sample in question was peripheral blood mononuclear cells (PBMCs), obtained before the fourth cycle of nivolumab. The chain recombines TRBV28 with TRBJ2-3; tentative D call: TRBD1 (6 bases). The receptor comes from a human donor with classical Hodgkin lymphoma. The chain's CDR3 is CASSWETGQSDTQYF. The CDR3 nucleotides read TGTGCCAGCAGTTGGGAAACAGGACAGTCAGATACGCAGTATTTT.